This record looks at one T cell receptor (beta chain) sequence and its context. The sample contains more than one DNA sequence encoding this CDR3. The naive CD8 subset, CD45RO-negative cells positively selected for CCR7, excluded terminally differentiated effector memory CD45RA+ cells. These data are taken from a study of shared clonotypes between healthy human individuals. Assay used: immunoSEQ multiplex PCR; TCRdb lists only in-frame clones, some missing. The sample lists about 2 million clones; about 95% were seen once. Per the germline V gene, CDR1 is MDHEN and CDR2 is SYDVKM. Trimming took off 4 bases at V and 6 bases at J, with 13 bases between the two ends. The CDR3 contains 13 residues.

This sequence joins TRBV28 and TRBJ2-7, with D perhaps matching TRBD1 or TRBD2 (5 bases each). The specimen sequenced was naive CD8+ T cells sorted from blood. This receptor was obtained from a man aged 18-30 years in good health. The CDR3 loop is CASSSAPRGEQYF. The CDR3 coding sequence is TGTGCCAGCAGTTCGGCCCCGAGGGGCGAGCAGTACTTC.